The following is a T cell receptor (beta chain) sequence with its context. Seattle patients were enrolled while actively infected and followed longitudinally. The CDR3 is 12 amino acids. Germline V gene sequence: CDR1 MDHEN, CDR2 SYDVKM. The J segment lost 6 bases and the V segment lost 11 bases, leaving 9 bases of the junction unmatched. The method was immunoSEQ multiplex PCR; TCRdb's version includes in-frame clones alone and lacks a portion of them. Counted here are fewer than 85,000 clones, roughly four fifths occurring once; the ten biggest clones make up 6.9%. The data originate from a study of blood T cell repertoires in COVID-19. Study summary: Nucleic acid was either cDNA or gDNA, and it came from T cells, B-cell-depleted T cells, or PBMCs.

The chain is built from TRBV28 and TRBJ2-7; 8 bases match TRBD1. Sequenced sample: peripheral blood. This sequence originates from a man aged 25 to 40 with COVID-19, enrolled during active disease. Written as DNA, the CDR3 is TGTGCCGGTAGGACAGGGTTAAGCGAGCAGTACTTC. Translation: CAGRTGLSEQYF.